A single sample is the source of the 10 T cell receptor beta chains below, sequenced in a study of blood T cell repertoires in COVID-19. Repertoires were generated with immunoSEQ multiplex PCR, while TCRdb's copy carries only in-frame clones and drops some. Of some 110,000 clones detected, around 78% appear once; the ten largest clones hold under 8%. Sequencing was performed on peripheral blood. The receptors were gathered from a man older than 75 with COVID-19, enrolled during active disease.

V usage is TRBV9 and J usage is TRBJ1-1, with unresolved D. Germline CDR1 SGDLS, CDR2 YYNGEE. V lost 0 bases to trimming and J lost 4 bases, with 7 bases between them. The CDR3 totals 13 residues. The CDR3 here is CASSVAESTEAFF. The CDR3 DNA follows: TGTGCCAGCAGCGTAGCGGAGAGCACTGAAGCTTTCTTT.

The chain is built from TRBV2 and TRBJ1-4, with TRBD1 identical over 8 bases. The J segment lost 7 bases and the V segment lost 7 bases, leaving 8 bases of the junction unmatched. CDR3 length: 14 amino acids. The germline gives CDR1 SNHLY, CDR2 FYNNEI. The CDR3 region has the DNA TGTGCCAGCATTAGGGACAGGCAGCTTGAAAAACTGTTTTTT. Its protein product is CASIRDRQLEKLFF.

The rearrangement joins TRBV6-1 to TRBJ2-1; D remains ambiguous. Looked up from germline, CDR1 is MNHNS and CDR2 is SASEGT. The CDR3 loop spans 13 amino acids. Between the trimmed V and J ends, which lost 2 bases and 10 bases, there was a span of 12 bases. CDR3 DNA: TGTGCCAGCAGTGAATATAGTTCCGGGGAGCAGTTCTTC. Encoded protein: CASSEYSSGEQFF.

J is TRBJ2-2 and V is TRBV5-1; the D gene is possibly TRBD1 (6 bases). This CDR3 contains 14 residues. V was cut by 4 bases and J by 5 bases, with 12 bases left in between. Germline assignment: CDR1 SGHRS and CDR2 YFSETQ. As DNA, the CDR3 is TGCGCCAGCAGCCTCGGACAGTCGACCGGGGAGCTGTTTTTT. Translation gives CASSLGQSTGELFF.

This chain connects TRBV10-1 to TRBJ2-5; possibly TRBD2 for D (6 bases). The germline CDR1 and CDR2 sequences are WNHNN and SYGVQD (reference sequence). The CDR3 extends over 13 amino acids. Trimming took off 5 bases at V and 0 bases at J, with 7 bases between the two ends. The CDR3 DNA is TGCGCCAGCAGTCGGGAGAACCAAGAGACCCAGTACTTC. Residues: CASSRENQETQYF.

This clone came up a few times. The chain links TRBV7-2 to TRBJ2-7; TRBD1 matches 10 bases. CDR1 and CDR2 from the germline V gene are SGHTA and FQGNSA. V was clipped by 5 bases and J by 3 bases; unmatched bases: 7. There are 15 residues in the CDR3. DNA for the CDR3: TGTGCCAGCAGCGTACAGGGACAGGGGAACTACGAGCAGTACTTC. It specifies CASSVQGQGNYEQYF.

The chain employs TRBV6-5 and TRBJ2-7, with TRBD1 identical over 7 bases. Germline values: CDR1 MNHEY, CDR2 SVGAGI. CDR3 size: 14 residues. The junction had 7 bases not matched to a gene; V was cut back by 5 bases and J by 3 bases. DNA of the CDR3: TGTGCCAGCAGTCCCGGGGACAGCCTCTACGAGCAGTACTTC. It yields the protein CASSPGDSLYEQYF.

This chain links TRBV5-6 with TRBJ2-7, with 9 bases fitting TRBD1. The CDR3 is 12 amino acids. The V gene end was trimmed by 6 bases and the J gene end by 5 bases; junction bases not matched to a gene: 3. CDR1 and CDR2 from the germline V gene are SGHDT and YYEEEE. The CDR3 DNA is TGTGCCAGCACAACAGGGGGCCACGAGCAGTACTTC. It specifies CASTTGGHEQYF. Looking up the rest from reference TRBV5-6 and TRBJ2-7 gives the full variable domain: DAGVTQSPTHLIKTRGQQVTLRCSPKSGHDTVSWYQQALGQGPQFIFQYYEEEERQRGNFPDRFSGHQFPNYSSELNVNALLLGDSALYLCASTTGGHEQYFGPGTRLTVT.

This clone was observed a single time. The chain employs TRBV6-5 and TRBJ2-3; perhaps TRBD2 as D (5 bases). The CDR3 is 13 amino acids. CDR1 is MNHEY, CDR2 SVGAGI, per germline. With 6 bases removed from V and 9 bases from J, the gap between germline ends came to 16 bases. The CDR3 bases are TGTGCCAGCAGCACAGAGGGCATTGACACGCAGTATTTT. This sequence encodes CASSTEGIDTQYF.

V is TRBV28 and J is TRBJ2-7; the D gene is possibly TRBD1 (5 bases). Germline CDR1 reads MDHEN; CDR2 reads SYDVKM. The CDR3 spans 12 residues. V lost 4 bases, J lost 1 base, and 5 bases lay in between. CDR3 DNA sequence: TGTGCCAGCAGTTCAGGGTCCTACGAGCAGTACTTC. Translating it yields CASSSGSYEQYF.